A single sample gave rise to the 19 T cell receptor beta chains below, sequenced in a study of T cell changes during pregnancy in multiple sclerosis. This table comes from immunoSEQ multiplex PCR, and its TCRdb copy is limited to in-frame clones, with some not included. The table lists some 40,000 clones, around 89% of them singletons. The sample consisted of CD4+ T cells from peripheral blood mononuclear cells, taken in the second trimester of pregnancy. All receptors derive from a female donor with multiple sclerosis, enrolled in a pregnancy study.

This chain links TRBV5-4 with TRBJ2-5; 11 bases are a match to TRBD2. Germline values: CDR1 SGHNT, CDR2 YYREEE (reference sequence). CDR3 length: 17 residues. Unmatched junction bases numbered 10, after V lost 0 bases and J lost 6 bases. The CDR3 reads CASSLGGSGRAGKTQYF. CDR3 nucleotides: TGTGCCAGCAGCTTGGGAGGTAGCGGGAGGGCCGGGAAGACCCAGTACTTC.

This clone was counted a single time. V usage is TRBV6-6 and J usage is TRBJ2-7; 8 nucleotides align to TRBD1. Germline trimming cut 5 bases from V and 7 bases from J; bases unmatched to any gene: 10. The CDR3 runs 14 residues. The germline V gene has CDR1 MNHNY and CDR2 SVGAGI (reference sequence). For the CDR3, the DNA is TGTGCCAGCAGTAGACAGGGGCCCATGGGGGAGCAGTACTTC. Its translation is CASSRQGPMGEQYF.

This clone was picked up one time. The V call is TRBV19, the J call TRBJ1-1; D uncertain. Trimming removed 1 base at V and 1 base at J, with 10 bases between. There are 15 residues in the CDR3. From germline, CDR1 is LNHDA and CDR2 SQIVND (reference sequence). The CDR3 DNA follows: TGTGCCAGTAGTATAGCCCAGGTGGGGAACACTGAAGCTTTCTTT. This gives the protein CASSIAQVGNTEAFF.

The chain recombines TRBV9 with TRBJ1-2, with 7 bases aligning to TRBD1. The V gene end was trimmed by 4 bases and the J gene end by 4 bases; junction bases not matched to a gene: 13. The CDR3 has 16 residues. Germline V gives CDR1 SGDLS, CDR2 YYNGEE. CDR3 protein: CASSPGGRGMVYGYTF. In DNA form, the CDR3 reads TGTGCCAGCAGCCCAGGGGGAAGGGGCATGGTCTATGGCTACACCTTC. The full variable domain, completed using reference TRBV9 and TRBJ1-2, is DSGVTQTPKHLITATGQRVTLRCSPRSGDLSVYWYQQSLDQGLQFLIQYYNGEERAKGNILERFSAQQFPDLHSELNLSSLELGDSALYFCASSPGGRGMVYGYTFGSGTRLTVV.

The chain employs TRBV29-1 and TRBJ2-3; 10 positions match TRBD2. CDR3 length equals 12 residues. V was pared by 7 bases and J by 4 bases, with 2 bases of the junction left unmatched. CDR1 SQVTM and CDR2 ANQGSEA come from the germline V gene. The CDR3, as DNA: TGCAGCGGGAGCGGGAGGGCAGATACGCAGTATTTT. It translates to CSGSGRADTQYF.

V and J are TRBV2 and TRBJ1-2, with D possibly TRBD1 on 6 matching bases. In germline, CDR1 is SNHLY, CDR2 FYNNEI. V shed 2 bases and J shed 3 bases, with 13 bases lying between them. The CDR3 is made up of 15 amino acids. The CDR3 reads CASSEPGTPYYGYTF. The CDR3 DNA is TGTGCCAGCAGTGAACCCGGGACACCCTACTATGGCTACACCTTC.

This chain joins TRBV11-1 and TRBJ2-7; D is undetermined. There are 13 residues in the CDR3. Germline CDR1 SGHAT, CDR2 FQDESV (reference sequence). V lost 5 bases, J lost 5 bases, and 13 bases lay in between. The CDR3 protein is CASSPYLGHEQYF. Here the CDR3 DNA reads TGTGCCAGCAGCCCTTACTTGGGCCACGAGCAGTACTTC.

The V and J genes are TRBV28 and TRBJ2-2; 10 nucleotides agree with TRBD2. The CDR3 contains 15 residues. Germline V gene data show CDR1 as MDHEN and CDR2 as SYDVKM. V gave up 3 bases and J gave up 6 bases; unmatched junction bases: 4. CDR3 nucleotide sequence: TGTGCCAGCAGTTTTCTAGCGGGAGTGGCCGGGGAGCTGTTTTTT. Residues: CASSFLAGVAGELFF.

DNA of the CDR3: TGTGCCAGCAGCTCGGGACACTCCTACGAGCAGTACTTC. Translating it yields CASSSGHSYEQYF. The chain has TRBV11-2 and TRBJ2-7; TRBD1 is a possible D gene (6 bases). Trimming shortened V by 4 bases and J by 0 bases, and 7 bases separated the two germline ends. The CDR3 sequence is 13 residues long. Germline V lookup: CDR1 SGHAT, CDR2 FQNNGV.

V is TRBV18 and J is TRBJ2-1, with TRBD1 matching over 8 bases. This CDR3 region has 14 residues. Per germline, CDR1 KGHSH and CDR2 LQKENI. Trimming cost V 3 bases and J 7 bases; bases outside gene matches: 5. CDR3 DNA: TGTGCCAGCTCACCCTTTCAGGGGGCAAATGAGCAGTTCTTC. It codes for CASSPFQGANEQFF.

The genes are TRBV5-1 and TRBJ1-4; 9 nucleotides match TRBD1. Germline V gene lookup returns CDR1 SGHRS and CDR2 YFSETQ. The CDR3 runs 16 residues. J gave up 7 bases and V 3 bases, and 10 bases lay outside the gene matches. CDR3 nucleotide sequence: TGCGCCAGCAGCTATTTACAGGGGGCAGGTGGTGAAAAACTGTTTTTT. This sequence encodes CASSYLQGAGGEKLFF.

The genes are TRBV5-1 and TRBJ2-2; 9 nucleotides align to TRBD2. The CDR3 covers 15 residues. Germline values: CDR1 SGHRS, CDR2 YFSETQ. V trimming: 4 bases; J trimming: 0 bases; junction bases outside the gene matches: 1. The CDR3 coding sequence is TGCGCCAGCAGCCTAGCGGGACCGAACACCGGGGAGCTGTTTTTT. It codes for CASSLAGPNTGELFF.

The CDR3 coding sequence is TGTGCCATAAACAGGGGCGAAGGAGAGACCCAGTACTTC. Translation gives CAINRGEGETQYF. This chain connects TRBV2 to TRBJ2-5, with 7 bases lining up with TRBD1. This CDR3 spans 13 amino acids. CDR1 and CDR2 from the germline V gene are SNHLY and FYNNEI. Trimming at V came to 10 bases and at J to 4 bases, leaving 9 bases not matched to a gene.

The rearrangement links TRBV5-1 to TRBJ2-3; 7 bases line up with TRBD2. CDR1 is SGHRS, CDR2 YFSETQ, per germline. This CDR3 has 19 residues. The V gene end was trimmed by 2 bases and the J gene end by 0 bases; junction bases not matched to a gene: 15. CDR3 amino acids: CASSFWSRAGATSTDTQYF. In nucleotides, the CDR3 is TGCGCCAGCAGCTTTTGGAGTCGCGCGGGAGCTACTAGCACAGATACGCAGTATTTT.

This chain joins TRBV5-4 and TRBJ2-6; possible D gene TRBD2, 5 bases. The CDR3 has 18 amino acids. Germline V lookup: CDR1 SGHNT, CDR2 YYREEE (reference sequence). V gave up 4 bases and J gave up 0 bases, with 17 bases separating them. CDR3 in amino acids: CASSPSLIASSGANVLTF. DNA for the CDR3: TGTGCCAGCAGCCCCTCTTTAATAGCGAGCTCTGGGGCCAACGTCCTGACTTTC.

The rearrangement joins TRBV6-6 to TRBJ2-7; the match to TRBD2 covers 7 bases. This CDR3 has 13 amino acids. Germline V gene lookup returns CDR1 MNHNY and CDR2 SVGAGI (reference sequence). V dropped 9 bases and J dropped 6; count of bases not matched to a gene: 11. CDR3 amino acids: CASRGTMLAEQYF. CDR3 coding DNA: TGTGCCAGTCGCGGGACTATGCTCGCCGAGCAGTACTTC.

The rearrangement links TRBV7-9 to TRBJ2-7; 7 bases agree with TRBD1. V was pared by 3 bases and J by 2 bases, with 7 bases of the junction left unmatched. From germline, CDR1 is SEHNR and CDR2 FQNEAQ (reference sequence). The CDR3 is 15 amino acids. CDR3 nucleotides: TGTGCCAGCAGCTTTGACAGGGCGTATCCCTACGAGCAGTACTTC. Its protein is CASSFDRAYPYEQYF.

This chain links TRBV7-9 with TRBJ2-7, with D perhaps matching TRBD2 (6 bases). Germline V gene lookup returns CDR1 SEHNR and CDR2 FQNEAQ (reference sequence). This CDR3 has 14 residues. Trimming removed 3 bases from V and 1 base from J, with 10 bases in between. The CDR3 sequence is CASSFSGQSYEQYF. In nucleotides, the CDR3 is TGTGCCAGCAGCTTCAGCGGGCAATCCTACGAGCAGTACTTC.

The rearrangement links TRBV27 to TRBJ2-7; D is unclear. This CDR3 is 15 amino acids long. V was cut by 6 bases and J by 0 bases, with 15 bases left in between. The germline gives CDR1 MNHEY, CDR2 SMNVEV (reference sequence). Here the CDR3 reads CASSSYVQSSYEQYF. DNA of the CDR3: TGTGCCAGCAGCAGCTACGTACAGAGCTCCTACGAGCAGTACTTC.